Sequencing of this T cell receptor beta chain was carried out in a study of blood T cells in healthy people across ages. Overall study results and limits: Long-lived donors carried more naive CD4+ cells and greater diversity than aged donors.

Primers used in a second PCR of roughly 7 to 12 cycles were a sample-barcoded 5' primer and a J-beta primer mix. TCRdb independently ran MiXCR on the 5' RACE reads; one entry per CDR3 protein. The repertoire holds 1.5 million to 2 million distinct CDR3 sequences, with roughly 27% as singletons. There are 19 residues in the CDR3. Trimming shortened V by 1 base and J by 0 bases, and 22 bases separated the two germline ends. CDR1 and CDR2 (germline): MDHEN, SYDVKM. This clonotype was observed a few times. The antigen remains unidentified. The gene calls are TRBV28 and TRBJ2-7; the D gene is possibly TRBD1 (5 bases). This TCR came from a young woman in good health. Sequencing used blood. The CDR3 coding sequence is TGTGCCAGCAGTTTATCACTGGGAAGTCGTTCAGGGAACTCCTACGAGCAGTACTTC. Its protein is CASSLSLGSRSGNSYEQYF.